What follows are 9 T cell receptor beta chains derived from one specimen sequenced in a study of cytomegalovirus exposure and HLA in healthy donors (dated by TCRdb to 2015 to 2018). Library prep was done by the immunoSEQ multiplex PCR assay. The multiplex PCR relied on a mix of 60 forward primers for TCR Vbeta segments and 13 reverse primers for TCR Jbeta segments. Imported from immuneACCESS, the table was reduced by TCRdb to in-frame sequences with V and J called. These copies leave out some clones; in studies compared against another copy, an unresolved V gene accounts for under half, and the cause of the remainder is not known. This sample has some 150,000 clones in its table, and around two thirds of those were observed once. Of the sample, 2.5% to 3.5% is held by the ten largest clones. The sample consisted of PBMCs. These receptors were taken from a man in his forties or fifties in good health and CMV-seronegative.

CDR3 amino acids: CASGLGLQGGNTEAFF. CDR3 in DNA: TGTGCTAGTGGTTTGGGTCTACAGGGGGGGAACACTGAAGCTTTCTTT. The chain couples TRBV12-5 to TRBJ1-1; 8 bases line up with TRBD1. Germline V gene sequence: CDR1 LGHNT, CDR2 FRNRAP. J was trimmed by 1 base and V by 1 base; bases with no gene match: 5. The CDR3 spans 16 residues.

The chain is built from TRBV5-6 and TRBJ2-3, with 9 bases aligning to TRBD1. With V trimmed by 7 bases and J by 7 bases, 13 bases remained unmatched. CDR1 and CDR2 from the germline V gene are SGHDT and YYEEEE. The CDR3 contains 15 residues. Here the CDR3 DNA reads TGTGCCAGCTTGCCCGGGACAGGGTCAAGAAATACGCAGTATTTT. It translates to CASLPGTGSRNTQYF.

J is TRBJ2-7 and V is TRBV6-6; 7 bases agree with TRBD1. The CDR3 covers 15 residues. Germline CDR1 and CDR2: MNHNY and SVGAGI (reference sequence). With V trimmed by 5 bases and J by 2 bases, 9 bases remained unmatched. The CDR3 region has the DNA TGTGCCAGCAGTCCTCCCCGGGGACAGACCTACGAGCAGTACTTC. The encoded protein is CASSPPRGQTYEQYF.

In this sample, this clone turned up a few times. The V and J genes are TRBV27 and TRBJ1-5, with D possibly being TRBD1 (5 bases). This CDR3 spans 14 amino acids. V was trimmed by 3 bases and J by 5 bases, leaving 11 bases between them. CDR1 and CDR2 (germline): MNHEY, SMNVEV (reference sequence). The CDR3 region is CASSFLGEHQPQHF. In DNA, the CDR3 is TGTGCCAGCAGTTTCCTAGGGGAACATCAGCCCCAGCATTTT.

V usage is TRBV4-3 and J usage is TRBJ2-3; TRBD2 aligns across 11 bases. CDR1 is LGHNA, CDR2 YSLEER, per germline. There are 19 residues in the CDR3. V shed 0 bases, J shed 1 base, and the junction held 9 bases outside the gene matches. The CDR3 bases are TGCGCCAGCAGCCAAGATACGAAGGGACTAGCGGTTCGCACAGATACGCAGTATTTT. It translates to CASSQDTKGLAVRTDTQYF.

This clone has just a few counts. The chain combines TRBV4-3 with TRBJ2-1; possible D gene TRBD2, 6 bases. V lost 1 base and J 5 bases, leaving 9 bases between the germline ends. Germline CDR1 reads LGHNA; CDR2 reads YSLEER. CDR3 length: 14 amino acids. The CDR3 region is CASSQVAGNNEQFF. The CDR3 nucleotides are TGCGCCAGCAGCCAAGTCGCGGGGAACAATGAGCAGTTCTTC.

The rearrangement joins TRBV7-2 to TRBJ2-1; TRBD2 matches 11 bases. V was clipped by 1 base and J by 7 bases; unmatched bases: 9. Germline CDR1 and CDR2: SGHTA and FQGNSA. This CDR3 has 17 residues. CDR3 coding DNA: TGTGCCAGCAGCTTAGTACTTAGGGCTAGCGGGGGGAATGAGCAGTTCTTC. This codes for CASSLVLRASGGNEQFF.

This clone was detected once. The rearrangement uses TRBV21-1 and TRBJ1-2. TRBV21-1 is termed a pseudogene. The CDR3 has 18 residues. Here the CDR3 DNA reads TGTGCCAGCAGCATTGATGATCCTCAATGCTGCTTGAGGTACGGCTACACCTTC. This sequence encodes CASSIDDPQCCLRYGYTF.

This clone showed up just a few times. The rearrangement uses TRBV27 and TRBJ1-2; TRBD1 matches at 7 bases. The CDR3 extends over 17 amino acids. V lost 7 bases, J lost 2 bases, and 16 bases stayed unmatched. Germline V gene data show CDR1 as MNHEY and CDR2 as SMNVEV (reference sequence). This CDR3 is CASKVPARQGTNYGYTF. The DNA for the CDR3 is TGTGCCAGCAAAGTACCGGCTCGACAGGGAACCAACTATGGCTACACCTTC.